This TCR beta chain appears in the sequencing data of a study of cytomegalovirus exposure and HLA in healthy donors. Study-level information: The Caucasian-associated ancestry cluster held 65% to 85% of a few hundred genotyped donors. Regarding the study as a whole: When analyzed later, a missense DCLRE1C variant was found to be linked to TCR beta V- and J-gene trimming. A further, later analysis showed that HLA-associated TCR beta chains (compared with equally common others) were more clonally expanded.

Notes on this clone: Its antigen is currently unknown.

With 60 Vbeta and 13 Jbeta primers, the PCR was carried out. The method was immunoSEQ multiplex PCR; TCRdb's version includes in-frame clones alone and lacks a portion of them. The table shows about 110,000 clones, with over 70% occurring only once. Trimming pared 2 bases from V and 1 base from J, leaving 11 bases between. The CDR3 length is 15 residues. CDR1 LGHNA and CDR2 YSLEER come from the germline V gene. Sequencing was carried out using PBMCs. This TCR was recovered from a male donor in good health and CMV-seropositive. The chain recombines TRBV4-3 with TRBJ1-1; no reliable D call. The CDR3 region is CASSQTFAGNTEAFF. CDR3 coding DNA: TGCGCCAGCAGCCAAACATTTGCGGGGAACACTGAAGCTTTCTTT.